This passage covers 24 T cell receptor beta chains from one sample sequenced in a study of CD8+ T cells in alopecia areata. Sequencing templates came from extracted RNA that was reverse transcribed into cDNA. Using immunoSEQ multiplex PCR, the repertoire was profiled, and TCRdb retains in-frame clones only, with some absent. Among a few hundred thousand clones, roughly two fifths were seen once, and the ten largest hold 0.48%. Treatment indicated: oral pan-JAK inhibitor, 5-10 mg twice daily. Source: CD4+ T cells sorted from blood, taken at approximately week 31, from a patient treated with tofacitinib. These receptors came from a human donor with alopecia areata.

This clone turned up a few times. The chain uses TRBV27 and TRBJ2-3; 10 bases are shared with TRBD1. J lost 8 bases, V lost 4 bases, and 15 bases had no gene match. The germline V gene has CDR1 MNHEY and CDR2 SMNVEV (reference sequence). The CDR3 sequence is 17 residues long. CDR3 sequence (DNA): TGTGCCAGCAGTTCAATGTATGAGACAGGGGGCCAAGTTACGCAGTATTTT. Translating it yields CASSSMYETGGQVTQYF.

The sample holds one count of this clone. The chain is built from TRBV29-1 and TRBJ2-2; the match to TRBD1 covers 9 bases. Trimming at V came to 7 bases and at J to 1 base, leaving 4 bases not matched to a gene. The CDR3 consists of 14 residues. Germline CDR1 is SQVTM and CDR2 is ANQGSEA. The CDR3 DNA sequence: TGCAGCGCCCCGGGACAGGGGAACACCGGGGAGCTGTTTTTT. Its protein product is CSAPGQGNTGELFF.

This clone has only a few counts. This chain uses TRBV4-1 with TRBJ2-1; D is unresolved. Trimming took off 1 base at V and 10 bases at J, with 5 bases between the two ends. CDR1 is MGHRA and CDR2 is YSYEKL in the germline V gene. This CDR3 comprises 11 residues. The CDR3 loop reads CASSQVSEQFF. The CDR3 nucleotides read TGCGCCAGCAGCCAAGTAAGCGAGCAGTTCTTC.

This chain connects TRBV5-1 to TRBJ2-5; the D call may be TRBD1 or TRBD2 (7 bases each). This CDR3 is 15 amino acids long. Deletions cut 2 bases from V and 9 bases from J, with 20 bases between. CDR1 and CDR2 (germline): SGHRS, YFSETQ. CDR3 loop: CASSFDREGYLAQYF. The CDR3 DNA reads TGCGCCAGCAGCTTTGACAGGGAGGGTTACCTGGCCCAGTACTTC. Full variable domain (rest looked up from reference TRBV5-1 and TRBJ2-5): KAGVTQTPRYLIKTRGQQVTLSCSPISGHRSVSWYQQTPGQGLQFLFEYFSETQRNKGNFPGRFSGRQFSNSRSEMNVSTLELGDSALYLCASSFDREGYLAQYFGPGTRLLVL.

This clone was detected only a few times. V gene TRBV12-5 combines with J gene TRBJ2-2; 8 bases map to TRBD1. V dropped 4 bases and J dropped 4; count of bases not matched to a gene: 5. The CDR3 is 15 residues long. Per germline, CDR1 LGHNT and CDR2 FRNRAP. The CDR3 spells CASGSGQGSTGELFF. The CDR3 DNA is TGTGCTAGTGGTTCCGGACAGGGAAGCACCGGGGAGCTGTTTTTT.

This clone was observed a few times. The V gene is TRBV5-1, the J gene TRBJ2-3; possibly TRBD2 for D (6 bases). The V end was cut by 0 bases, the J end by 2 bases, with 7 bases between. CDR3 length: 14 residues. Per the germline V gene, CDR1 is SGHRS and CDR2 is YFSETQ. This CDR3 reads CASSLVAATDTQYF. Written as DNA, the CDR3 is TGCGCCAGCAGCTTGGTAGCGGCCACAGATACGCAGTATTTT. Combining the CDR3 with reference TRBV5-1 and TRBJ2-3 gives the whole variable domain KAGVTQTPRYLIKTRGQQVTLSCSPISGHRSVSWYQQTPGQGLQFLFEYFSETQRNKGNFPGRFSGRQFSNSRSEMNVSTLELGDSALYLCASSLVAATDTQYFGPGTRLTVL.

This chain uses TRBV5-1 with TRBJ2-5; 8 nucleotides line up with TRBD2. Looked up from germline, CDR1 is SGHRS and CDR2 is YFSETQ. The CDR3 sequence is 13 residues long. J gave up 5 bases and V 4 bases, and 4 bases lay outside the gene matches. Here the CDR3 reads CASSPPGGETQYF. The CDR3 bases are TGCGCCAGCAGCCCTCCGGGGGGGGAGACCCAGTACTTC.

As DNA, the CDR3 is TGTGCCTGGAGTACAATCGGCGGGAGAAGGGGAGAGACCCAGTACTTC. Translated, it gives CAWSTIGGRRGETQYF. The rearrangement links TRBV30 to TRBJ2-5; TRBD2 matches 7 bases. The CDR3 consists of 16 residues. V lost 2 bases and J lost 4; bases outside the gene matches: 13. The germline V gene encodes CDR1 GTSNPN and CDR2 SVGIG (reference sequence). Using reference TRBV30 and TRBJ2-5 for the parts outside the CDR3, the full variable domain is SQTIHQWPATLVQPVGSPLSLECTVEGTSNPNLYWYRQAAGRGLQLLFYSVGIGQISSEVPQNLSASRPQDRQFILSSKKLLLSDSGFYLCAWSTIGGRRGETQYFGPGTRLLVL.

This clone was picked up one time. V usage is TRBV11-2 and J usage is TRBJ1-1; no clear D gene. V was shortened by 4 bases and J by 11 bases, with 14 bases between the two germline ends. Per germline, CDR1 SGHAT and CDR2 FQNNGV. The CDR3 has 12 amino acids. The CDR3, as DNA: TGTGCCAGCAGCTCCACGATGGTGCGGGCTTTCTTT. Amino acid sequence: CASSSTMVRAFF.

This clone occurred a few times. The rearrangement uses TRBV2 and TRBJ2-1; 8 positions match TRBD2. Germline CDR1 is SNHLY and CDR2 is FYNNEI. The ends lost 7 bases at V and 6 bases at J; junction bases unmatched: 8. The CDR3 sequence is 14 residues long. The CDR3 loop is CASIGRGAVNEQFF. The CDR3 coding sequence is TGTGCCAGCATCGGGCGGGGGGCCGTCAATGAGCAGTTCTTC.

This clone turned up a few times. CDR3 amino acids: CAWSQTGQGRKYNEQFF. The CDR3, as DNA: TGTGCCTGGAGTCAAACTGGACAGGGGCGGAAGTACAATGAGCAGTTCTTC. The V and J genes are TRBV30 and TRBJ2-1; 9 nucleotides match TRBD1. CDR1 GTSNPN and CDR2 SVGIG come from the germline V gene (reference sequence). This CDR3 spans 17 amino acids. Trimming removed 2 bases from V and 4 bases from J; junction bases left unmatched: 12.

The V call is TRBV2, the J call TRBJ2-1; D assignment may be TRBD1 or TRBD2 (6 bases each). Trimming took off 5 bases at V and 6 bases at J, with 8 bases between the two ends. The V gene's germline CDR1 is SNHLY and CDR2 FYNNEI. CDR3 size: 12 residues. CDR3: CASSWGANEQFF. CDR3 DNA sequence: TGTGCCAGCAGTTGGGGGGCCAATGAGCAGTTCTTC.

The V call is TRBV13, the J call TRBJ1-5; possibly TRBD1 for D (6 bases). The CDR3 runs to 17 residues. CDR1 and CDR2 from the germline V gene are PRHDT and FYEKMQ (reference sequence). The V gene lost 3 bases and the J gene lost 1 base, with 16 bases spanning the gap. The CDR3, as DNA: TGTGCCAGCAGCTTTGGTGGGGGGCGTAGGAGCAATCAGCCCCAGCATTTT. Amino acids: CASSFGGGRRSNQPQHF.

This clone was seen ten or more times. The chain recombines TRBV2 with TRBJ2-3; possibly TRBD1 for D (5 bases). Germline-derived CDR1 and CDR2 are SNHLY and FYNNEI. The ends were cut back, 4 bases at V and 6 bases at J, with 8 bases in the middle. This CDR3 spans 12 amino acids. This chain's CDR3 is CASSATADTQYF. The CDR3 coding sequence is TGTGCCAGCAGTGCGACAGCCGATACGCAGTATTTT.

A few counts support this clone. The J gene is TRBJ2-5, the V gene TRBV7-6; D ambiguous. Germline V gene lookup returns CDR1 SGHVS and CDR2 FNYEAQ. This CDR3 contains 13 residues. Deletions cut 6 bases from V and 2 bases from J, with 10 bases between. CDR3 bases: TGTGCCAGCAGATATAGTACTCAAGAGACCCAGTACTTC. Its translation is CASRYSTQETQYF.

J is TRBJ1-1 and V is TRBV27; D is undetermined. Per germline, CDR1 MNHEY and CDR2 SMNVEV (reference sequence). V lost 2 bases, J lost 0 bases, and 13 bases lay in between. This CDR3 has 16 amino acids. CDR3 loop: CASSLGSGTMNTEAFF. The CDR3 bases are TGTGCCAGCAGTTTAGGGTCAGGTACTATGAACACTGAAGCTTTCTTT.

In this sample, this clone turned up a few times. The J gene is TRBJ2-5, the V gene TRBV7-2, with 13 bases lining up with TRBD2. Germline V gives CDR1 SGHTA, CDR2 FQGNSA. The CDR3 contains 15 residues. V shed 5 bases and J 1 base; nucleotides not matched to a gene: 1. CDR3 sequence reads: CASSRLAGGQETQYF. CDR3 in DNA: TGTGCCAGCAGCAGACTAGCGGGAGGCCAAGAGACCCAGTACTTC.

The chain carries TRBV6-5 and TRBJ2-1; D remains ambiguous. Trimming left V 5 bases short and J 4 bases short, with 6 bases between. Germline CDR1 is MNHEY and CDR2 is SVGAGI. The CDR3 runs 12 residues. In DNA, the CDR3 is TGTGCCAGCAGTGCCACTTACAATGAGCAGTTCTTC. Residues: CASSATYNEQFF.

The rearrangement uses TRBV29-1 and TRBJ1-1; TRBD1 matches 8 bases. Trimming took 8 bases from V and 1 from J; bases not matched to a gene: 6. The CDR3 has 13 residues. Germline V CDR1 and CDR2: SQVTM, ANQGSEA. The CDR3 is CSPGGTGNTEAFF. DNA for the CDR3: TGCAGCCCAGGGGGGACAGGGAACACTGAAGCTTTCTTT.

The CDR3 reads CASSSLRFYEQYF. The CDR3 DNA is TGTGCCAGCAGTTCACTACGATTCTACGAGCAGTACTTC. The V call is TRBV27, the J call TRBJ2-7; D unresolved. The germline CDR1 and CDR2 sequences are MNHEY and SMNVEV (reference sequence). Between the trimmed V and J ends, which lost 4 bases and 3 bases, there was a span of 10 bases. The CDR3 has 13 amino acids.

This clone was found a few times. The chain recombines TRBV11-1 with TRBJ1-1; 10 nucleotides match TRBD1. In germline, CDR1 is SGHAT, CDR2 FQDESV (reference sequence). The CDR3 has 14 amino acids. V lost 0 bases to trimming and J lost 6 bases; unmatched junction nucleotides: 1. CDR3 region: CASSLAGTGAEAFF. In DNA form, the CDR3 reads TGTGCCAGCAGCTTAGCAGGGACAGGGGCTGAAGCTTTCTTT.

This clone was counted many times. This chain uses TRBV30 with TRBJ1-2; tentatively, D is TRBD1 (6 bases). Germline values: CDR1 GTSNPN, CDR2 SVGIG (reference sequence). The CDR3 runs to 14 residues. V was trimmed by 4 bases and J by 4 bases, leaving 16 bases between them. In DNA, the CDR3 is TGTGCCTGGACTCGCGGGGGCGACGTCTATGGCTACACCTTC. Translating gives CAWTRGGDVYGYTF. Full variable domain (outside the CDR3, taken from reference TRBV30 and TRBJ1-2): SQTIHQWPATLVQPVGSPLSLECTVEGTSNPNLYWYRQAAGRGLQLLFYSVGIGQISSEVPQNLSASRPQDRQFILSSKKLLLSDSGFYLCAWTRGGDVYGYTFGSGTRLTVV.

This chain links TRBV6-5 with TRBJ1-2; possible D gene TRBD1, 5 bases. Looked up from germline, CDR1 is MNHEY and CDR2 is SVGAGI. The CDR3 totals 12 residues. V shed 6 bases and J shed 5 bases, with 10 bases lying between them. The CDR3 DNA reads TGTGCCAGCAGCCCAAGGGGTTATGGCTACACCTTC. Amino acids: CASSPRGYGYTF.

This sequence joins TRBV7-2 and TRBJ1-2; the D is unclear. With 2 bases removed from V and 6 bases from J, the gap between germline ends came to 13 bases. Germline V gene sequence: CDR1 SGHTA, CDR2 FQGNSA. This CDR3 is 14 amino acids long. The CDR3 here is CASSLTTNRNGYTF. The DNA for the CDR3 is TGTGCCAGCAGCTTAACGACAAACCGTAATGGCTACACCTTC.